This TCR beta chain was recovered during a study of control samples from healthy donors and cancer patients. The assay was immunoSEQ multiplex PCR, and TCRdb's table has in-frame clones only and misses some. The table shows roughly 100,000 clones, with around nine tenths occurring only once. V was pared by 2 bases and J by 7 bases, with 12 bases between. The CDR3 runs to 15 residues. CDR1 MNHEY and CDR2 SMNVEV come from the germline V gene (reference sequence). This clone was recorded a few times. Sequenced material: blood. The chain links TRBV27 to TRBJ1-6; D is uncertain. The TCR was taken from a man aged 30-40 years in good health. CDR3 bases: TGTGCCAGCAGTTTAGAAGATTTCGGCAATTCACCCCTCCACTTT. Its translation: CASSLEDFGNSPLHF.